This T cell receptor beta chain was sequenced during a study of blood T cell repertoires in COVID-19. On the study more broadly: The United States, Italy and Spain supplied acute and convalescent COVID-19 samples.

This CDR3 has 16 residues. CDR1 MNHNY and CDR2 SVGAGI come from the germline V gene (reference sequence). Trimming removed 2 bases at V and 0 bases at J, with 11 bases between. Using immunoSEQ multiplex PCR, the repertoire was profiled, and TCRdb retains in-frame clones only, with some absent. The sample records about 99,000 clones, 80% to 90% being singletons. The clonotype was recovered from a man aged 50 to 59 with COVID-19, enrolled during active disease. V is TRBV6-6 and J is TRBJ1-5; possibly TRBD1 for D (5 bases). Source material: peripheral blood. The CDR3 nucleotides are TGTGCCAGCAGTTACCGGAAAGGGGATAGCAATCAGCCCCAGCATTTT. This gives the protein CASSYRKGDSNQPQHF.